Listed here are 28 T cell receptor beta chains from one sample, sequenced in a study of T cell repertoires in ileal Crohn's disease. Profiled with immunoSEQ multiplex PCR; TCRdb holds only in-frame clones, not every one. Among thousands of clones listed, roughly 80% were seen once. Sequencing used ileal tissue. These TCRs come from an adult with Crohn's disease.

This CDR3 is CASSLRLAGGPYNEQFF. CDR3 DNA sequence: TGTGCCAGCAGCCTTCGACTAGCGGGAGGTCCTTACAATGAGCAGTTCTTC. The V and J genes are TRBV14 and TRBJ2-1, with 13 bases fitting TRBD2. The V gene's germline CDR1 is SGHDN and CDR2 FVKESK. The CDR3 contains 17 residues. V trimming: 4 bases; J trimming: 4 bases; junction bases outside the gene matches: 7. Together with reference TRBV14 and TRBJ2-1, the CDR3 gives the full variable domain: EAGVTQFPSHSVIEKGQTVTLRCDPISGHDNLYWYRRVMGKEIKFLLHFVKESKQDESGMPNNRFLAERTGGTYSTLKVQPAELEDSGVYFCASSLRLAGGPYNEQFFGPGTRLTVL.

The V and J genes are TRBV19 and TRBJ2-3; maybe TRBD2 (6 bases). The CDR3 spans 12 residues. Trimming stripped 8 bases from V and 8 bases from J, with 14 bases between. The germline V gene encodes CDR1 LNHDA and CDR2 SQIVND (reference sequence). CDR3 in DNA: TGTGCCAGTCCCGACGTCGGGGGTACGCAGTATTTT. Amino acids: CASPDVGGTQYF. The full variable domain, rest sourced from reference TRBV19 and TRBJ2-3, is DGGITQSPKYLFRKEGQNVTLSCEQNLNHDAMYWYRQDPGQGLRLIYYSQIVNDFQKGDIAEGYSVSREKKESFPLTVTSAQKNPTAFYLCASPDVGGTQYFGPGTRLTVL.

In DNA form, the CDR3 reads TGTGCCAGCAGTGACTCGCCCGGGACAGGTGTTGAGCAGTACTTC. Translated, it gives CASSDSPGTGVEQYF. This chain uses TRBV25-1 with TRBJ2-7, with 8 bases that match TRBD1. Germline assignment: CDR1 MGHDK and CDR2 SYGVNS. Trimming cost V 3 bases and J 7 bases; bases outside gene matches: 11. The CDR3 runs 15 residues.

This clone was seen just once. The rearrangement links TRBV25-1 to TRBJ2-7, with 9 positions matching TRBD2. After removal of 4 bases from V and 1 base from J, the junction contained 5 bases not matched to a gene. This CDR3 is built from 15 residues. CDR1 is MGHDK and CDR2 is SYGVNS in the germline V gene. CDR3 protein: CASSGLADSSYEQYF. The CDR3 DNA reads as TGTGCCAGCAGTGGACTAGCGGATTCTTCCTACGAGCAGTACTTC.

This clone was recorded once. This chain joins TRBV5-1 and TRBJ1-2; TRBD1 might be the D (6 bases). The CDR3 contains 14 residues. V lost 4 bases, J lost 7 bases, and 17 bases lay in between. Germline CDR1 SGHRS, CDR2 YFSETQ. CDR3 protein: CASSLSSGELGYTF. The DNA for the CDR3 is TGCGCCAGCAGCCTCTCTTCAGGGGAACTTGGCTACACCTTC.

The chain carries TRBV29-1 and TRBJ1-1, with D perhaps TRBD1 (5 bases). The CDR3 has 13 amino acids. Looked up from germline, CDR1 is SQVTM and CDR2 is ANQGSEA. V lost 2 bases to trimming and J lost 6 bases, with 13 bases between them. DNA of the CDR3: TGCAGCGTTGAAAGGGGTGGAAGGGCTGAAGCTTTCTTT. Protein: CSVERGGRAEAFF.

The chain carries TRBV7-2 and TRBJ1-3; 8 nucleotides match TRBD1. CDR1 is SGHTA and CDR2 is FQGNSA in the germline V gene. CDR3 length: 16 amino acids. V shed 4 bases, J shed 3 bases, and the junction held 8 bases outside the gene matches. CDR3 amino acids: CASSSDRALNGNTIYF. The CDR3 nucleotides are TGTGCCAGCAGCTCGGACAGGGCGTTAAATGGAAACACCATATATTTT.

The J gene is TRBJ2-6, the V gene TRBV6-1; D unclear. V lost 1 base, J lost 0 bases, and 4 bases lay in between. This CDR3 is 15 amino acids long. Germline V gene data show CDR1 as MNHNS and CDR2 as SASEGT. The CDR3 is CASSEDNSGANVLTF. CDR3 nucleotides: TGTGCCAGCAGTGAAGACAACTCTGGGGCCAACGTCCTGACTTTC.

This chain links TRBV7-9 with TRBJ2-1, with 7 bases identical to TRBD2. The germline V gene has CDR1 SEHNR and CDR2 FQNEAQ (reference sequence). This CDR3 contains 14 residues. V trimming: 3 bases; J trimming: 4 bases; junction bases outside the gene matches: 3. CDR3 protein: CASSLASGYNEQFF. DNA of the CDR3: TGTGCCAGCAGCTTGGCTAGCGGTTACAATGAGCAGTTCTTC.

The chain couples TRBV6-6 to TRBJ2-1; weak D call: TRBD2 (5 bases). The CDR3 totals 12 residues. V was clipped by 6 bases and J by 8 bases, with 11 bases between them. Germline CDR1 MNHNY, CDR2 SVGAGI (reference sequence). CDR3 in amino acids: CASSSGSDEQFF. Here the CDR3 DNA reads TGTGCCAGCAGCTCGGGGAGCGATGAGCAGTTCTTC.

The genes are TRBV29-1 and TRBJ1-2; D possibly corresponds to TRBD1 (5 bases). The CDR3 sequence is 14 residues long. Germline V gives CDR1 SQVTM, CDR2 ANQGSEA. Trimming took 3 bases from V and 0 from J, leaving 11 bases between them. CDR3 protein: CSVDVGQTNYGYTF. For the CDR3, the DNA is TGCAGCGTTGATGTGGGGCAAACTAACTATGGCTACACCTTC.

The chain employs TRBV2 and TRBJ2-1; 7 bases fit TRBD2. V was clipped by 7 bases and J by 6 bases; unmatched bases: 3. This CDR3 is 12 amino acids long. Germline V lookup: CDR1 SNHLY, CDR2 FYNNEI. The CDR3 protein is CASKLASNEQFF. CDR3 in DNA: TGTGCCAGCAAACTAGCGTCCAATGAGCAGTTCTTC.

The chain has TRBV9 and TRBJ1-5, with 7 bases aligning to TRBD1. Germline CDR1 and CDR2: SGDLS and YYNGEE. CDR3 length: 15 residues. Losses at the gene ends were 3 bases for V and 6 bases for J; bases not matched to a gene: 9. In DNA form, the CDR3 reads TGTGCCAGCAGCGAATTTGGACAGGTGGCTCAGCCCCAGCATTTT. It yields the protein CASSEFGQVAQPQHF.

This clone was seen a single time. The chain recombines TRBV28 with TRBJ1-2; 9 bases fit TRBD1. CDR3 length: 15 residues. Looked up from germline, CDR1 is MDHEN and CDR2 is SYDVKM. V dropped 2 bases and J dropped 4; count of bases not matched to a gene: 5. The CDR3 is CASSLGTGLGYGYTF. In DNA form, the CDR3 reads TGTGCCAGCAGTTTAGGGACAGGGCTGGGCTATGGCTACACCTTC.

This chain joins TRBV19 and TRBJ2-7; possibly TRBD2 for D (6 bases). Per the germline V gene, CDR1 is LNHDA and CDR2 is SQIVND (reference sequence). The CDR3 is made up of 15 amino acids. With 7 bases removed from V and 3 bases from J, the gap between germline ends came to 19 bases. The CDR3 nucleotides are TGTGCCAGTACCCCACACGGGAGTTCCCACTACGAGCAGTACTTC. This encodes CASTPHGSSHYEQYF.

The V and J genes are TRBV5-1 and TRBJ2-3, with 8 bases aligning to TRBD2. J gave up 2 bases and V 7 bases, and 6 bases lay outside the gene matches. The CDR3 is 14 residues long. CDR1 is SGHRS, CDR2 YFSETQ, per germline. As DNA, the CDR3 is TGCGCCAGCCGACCGGGACTAGACACAGATACGCAGTATTTT. Protein product: CASRPGLDTDTQYF.

The chain is built from TRBV5-4 and TRBJ2-7, with 8 bases aligning to TRBD2. The junction had 6 bases not matched to a gene; V was cut back by 1 base and J by 3 bases. There are 15 residues in the CDR3. Germline lookup yields CDR1 SGHNT and CDR2 YYREEE (reference sequence). The CDR3 sequence is CASSLFSGSRYEQYF. The CDR3 DNA reads as TGTGCCAGCAGCTTGTTCAGCGGGAGTCGCTACGAGCAGTACTTC.

The chain combines TRBV6-1 with TRBJ2-2; 7 nucleotides align to TRBD1. Per germline, CDR1 MNHNS and CDR2 SASEGT. The CDR3 covers 18 residues. V shed 0 bases, J shed 7 bases, and the junction held 14 bases outside the gene matches. The CDR3 region is CASSEAYQTGPIDGELFF. CDR3 DNA: TGTGCCAGCAGTGAAGCTTACCAGACAGGGCCAATTGACGGGGAGCTGTTTTTT.

Only a few counts were recorded for this clone. The CDR3 sequence: CASSLSVGQGGNQPQHF. The DNA for the CDR3 is TGTGCCAGCAGTTTATCGGTGGGACAGGGGGGAAATCAGCCCCAGCATTTT. The rearrangement uses TRBV27 and TRBJ1-5; TRBD1 aligns across 11 bases. V was clipped by 0 bases and J by 4 bases; unmatched bases: 5. CDR1 is MNHEY, CDR2 SMNVEV, per germline (reference sequence). CDR3 length: 17 residues.

The gene calls are TRBV2 and TRBJ2-2; possible D gene TRBD1, 7 bases. The CDR3 totals 15 residues. Germline V gene lookup returns CDR1 SNHLY and CDR2 FYNNEI. V lost 1 base, J lost 5 bases, and 11 bases lay in between. CDR3 protein: CASSEGSGGTGELFF. The CDR3 DNA sequence: TGTGCCAGCAGTGAAGGGTCAGGGGGGACCGGGGAGCTGTTTTTT. The full variable domain, completed using reference TRBV2 and TRBJ2-2, is EPEVTQTPSHQVTQMGQEVILRCVPISNHLYFYWYRQILGQKVEFLVSFYNNEISEKSEIFDDQFSVERPDGSNFTLKIRSTKLEDSAMYFCASSEGSGGTGELFFGEGSRLTVL.

The table lists this clone with a count of one. The V gene is TRBV5-1, the J gene TRBJ2-5; D is undetermined. This CDR3 is built from 15 residues. V was cut by 0 bases and J by 5 bases, with 14 bases left in between. Germline-derived CDR1 and CDR2 are SGHRS and YFSETQ. The CDR3: CASSLDTGSWETQYF. The CDR3 bases are TGCGCCAGCAGCTTGGACACGGGTAGCTGGGAGACCCAGTACTTC.

This chain joins TRBV18 and TRBJ2-7; the match to TRBD1 covers 7 bases. The germline V gene has CDR1 KGHSH and CDR2 LQKENI. After removal of 9 bases from V and 2 bases from J, the junction contained 7 bases not matched to a gene. The length of the CDR3 is 13 residues. Here the CDR3 reads CASKQGWAYEQYF. CDR3 coding DNA: TGTGCCAGTAAACAGGGGTGGGCCTACGAGCAGTACTTC.

The gene calls are TRBV5-1 and TRBJ2-7; 8 bases agree with TRBD2. The V and J ends lost 2 bases and 3 bases, in that order; junction bases with no gene match: 4. The CDR3 is 14 amino acids. Germline-derived CDR1 and CDR2 are SGHRS and YFSETQ. The CDR3 bases are TGCGCCAGCAGCTTAAAGCGGGAGATCTACGAGCAGTACTTC. It encodes CASSLKREIYEQYF.

The table lists this clone with a few counts. J is TRBJ2-1 and V is TRBV11-3; D unresolved. Trimming cost V 1 base and J 9 bases, with 4 bases left between them. This CDR3 is built from 11 residues. Germline CDR1 reads SGHNT; CDR2 reads YENEEA. The CDR3 reads CASSLGPEQFF. The CDR3 DNA reads TGTGCCAGCAGCTTAGGGCCTGAGCAGTTCTTC.

The V gene is TRBV10-3, the J gene TRBJ2-5, with 15 bases aligning to TRBD2. This CDR3 is built from 17 residues. In germline, CDR1 is ENHRY, CDR2 SYGVKD. V gave up 3 bases and J gave up 3 bases; unmatched junction bases: 5. CDR3 amino acids: CAISDSGLAGGKETQYF. Here the CDR3 DNA reads TGTGCCATCAGTGACTCCGGACTAGCGGGAGGGAAAGAGACCCAGTACTTC.

V gene TRBV11-3 combines with J gene TRBJ2-7; D remains ambiguous. The CDR3 is 13 residues long. The germline V gene has CDR1 SGHNT and CDR2 YENEEA. V was cut by 4 bases and J by 4 bases, with 11 bases left in between. The CDR3 DNA reads as TGTGCCAGCAGCTCCCTGAGAGGTTACGAGCAGTACTTC. It translates to CASSSLRGYEQYF.

The gene calls are TRBV6-5 and TRBJ2-7; 12 bases are a match to TRBD2. The CDR3 runs 15 residues. Germline loops: CDR1 MNHEY, CDR2 SVGAGI. The trim removed 5 bases at V and 1 base at J, leaving 3 bases unmatched. DNA for the CDR3: TGTGCCAGCAGTAATGGACTAGCGGGGTCCTACGAGCAGTACTTC. Translating it yields CASSNGLAGSYEQYF.

The CDR3 spells CASSGKTGSYEQYF. The CDR3 DNA follows: TGTGCCAGCAGCGGAAAAACAGGGAGCTACGAGCAGTACTTC. This chain uses TRBV5-6 with TRBJ2-7, with TRBD1 as a possible D gene (6 bases). Germline values: CDR1 SGHDT, CDR2 YYEEEE. The CDR3 has 14 amino acids. The V end was cut by 4 bases, the J end by 3 bases, with 14 bases between.